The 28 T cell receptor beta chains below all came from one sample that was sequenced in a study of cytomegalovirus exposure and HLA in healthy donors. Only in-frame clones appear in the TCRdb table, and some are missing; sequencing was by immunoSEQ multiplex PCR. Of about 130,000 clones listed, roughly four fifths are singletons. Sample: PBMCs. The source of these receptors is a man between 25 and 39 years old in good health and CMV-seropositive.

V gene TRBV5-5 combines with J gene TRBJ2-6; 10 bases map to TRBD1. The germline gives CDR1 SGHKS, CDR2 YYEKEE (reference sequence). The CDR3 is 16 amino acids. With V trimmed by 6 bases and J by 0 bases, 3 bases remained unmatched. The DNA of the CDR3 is TGTGCCAGCACCCGACAGGGGGCCTCTGGGGCCAACGTCCTGACTTTC. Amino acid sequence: CASTRQGASGANVLTF.

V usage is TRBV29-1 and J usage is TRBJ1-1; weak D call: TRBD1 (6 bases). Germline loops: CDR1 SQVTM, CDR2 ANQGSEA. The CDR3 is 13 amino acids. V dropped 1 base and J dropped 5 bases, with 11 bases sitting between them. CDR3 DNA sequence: TGCAGCGTTGAAGCAGGGGCTGGGACTGAAGCTTTCTTT. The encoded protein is CSVEAGAGTEAFF.

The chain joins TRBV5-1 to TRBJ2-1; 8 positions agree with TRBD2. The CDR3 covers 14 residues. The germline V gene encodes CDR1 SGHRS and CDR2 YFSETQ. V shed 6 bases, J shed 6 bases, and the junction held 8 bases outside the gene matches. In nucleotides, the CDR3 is TGCGCCAGCACCCGAACCGGGGGGGCCAATGAGCAGTTCTTC. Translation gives CASTRTGGANEQFF. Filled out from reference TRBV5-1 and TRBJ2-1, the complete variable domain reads KAGVTQTPRYLIKTRGQQVTLSCSPISGHRSVSWYQQTPGQGLQFLFEYFSETQRNKGNFPGRFSGRQFSNSRSEMNVSTLELGDSALYLCASTRTGGANEQFFGPGTRLTVL.

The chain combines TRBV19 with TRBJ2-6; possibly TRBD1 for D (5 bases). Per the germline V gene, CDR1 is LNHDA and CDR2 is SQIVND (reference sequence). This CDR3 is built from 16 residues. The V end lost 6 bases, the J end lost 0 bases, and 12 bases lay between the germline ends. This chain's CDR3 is CASRLRDTSGANVLTF. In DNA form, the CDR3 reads TGTGCCAGTAGGCTCAGGGATACCTCTGGGGCCAACGTCCTGACTTTC. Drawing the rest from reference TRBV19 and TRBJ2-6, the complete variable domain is DGGITQSPKYLFRKEGQNVTLSCEQNLNHDAMYWYRQDPGQGLRLIYYSQIVNDFQKGDIAEGYSVSREKKESFPLTVTSAQKNPTAFYLCASRLRDTSGANVLTFGAGSRLTVL.

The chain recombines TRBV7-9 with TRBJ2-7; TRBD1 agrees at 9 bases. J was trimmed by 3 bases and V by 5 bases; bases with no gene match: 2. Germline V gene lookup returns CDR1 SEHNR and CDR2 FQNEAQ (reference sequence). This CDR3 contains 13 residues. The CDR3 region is CASSTTGGYEQYF. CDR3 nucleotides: TGTGCCAGCAGCACGACAGGGGGCTACGAGCAGTACTTC. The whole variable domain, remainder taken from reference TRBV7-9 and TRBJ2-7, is DTGVSQNPRHKITKRGQNVTFRCDPISEHNRLYWYRQTLGQGPEFLTYFQNEAQLEKSRLLSDRFSAERPKGSFSTLEIQRTEQGDSAMYLCASSTTGGYEQYFGPGTRLTVT.

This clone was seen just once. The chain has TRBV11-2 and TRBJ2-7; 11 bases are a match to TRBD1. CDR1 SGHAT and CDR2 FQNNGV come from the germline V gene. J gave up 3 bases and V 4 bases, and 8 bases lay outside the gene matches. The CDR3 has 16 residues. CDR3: CASSSPRGQGDYEQYF. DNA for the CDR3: TGTGCCAGCAGCTCGCCCCGGGGACAGGGGGACTACGAGCAGTACTTC.

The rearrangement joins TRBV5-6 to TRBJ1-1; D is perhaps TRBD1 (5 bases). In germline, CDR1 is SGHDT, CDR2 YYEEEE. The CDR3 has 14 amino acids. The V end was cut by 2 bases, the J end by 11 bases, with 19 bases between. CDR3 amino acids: CASSFASDGGRAFF. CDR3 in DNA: TGTGCCAGCAGCTTTGCGTCGGACGGGGGACGGGCTTTCTTT.

CDR3 DNA sequence: TGCGCCAGCAGCCAGACTGGCGTGGGGGGGAATGGCTACACCTTC. It specifies CASSQTGVGGNGYTF. The chain joins TRBV4-1 to TRBJ1-2; D is perhaps TRBD1 (5 bases). Trimming removed 3 bases from V and 6 bases from J, with 17 bases in between. This CDR3 is built from 15 residues. Germline-derived CDR1 and CDR2 are MGHRA and YSYEKL.

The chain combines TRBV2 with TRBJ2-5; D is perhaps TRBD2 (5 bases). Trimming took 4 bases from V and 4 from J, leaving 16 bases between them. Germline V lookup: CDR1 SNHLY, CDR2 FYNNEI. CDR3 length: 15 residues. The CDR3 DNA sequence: TGTGCCAGCAGTGGTGGTCGGGGAGATGGAGAGACCCAGTACTTC. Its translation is CASSGGRGDGETQYF. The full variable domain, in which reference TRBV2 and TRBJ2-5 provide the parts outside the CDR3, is EPEVTQTPSHQVTQMGQEVILRCVPISNHLYFYWYRQILGQKVEFLVSFYNNEISEKSEIFDDQFSVERPDGSNFTLKIRSTKLEDSAMYFCASSGGRGDGETQYFGPGTRLLVL.

CDR3 nucleotide sequence: TGTGCCAGCAGCCCTGACAGGGCGTACCAAGAGACCCAGTACTTC. Translation gives CASSPDRAYQETQYF. The chain recombines TRBV7-2 with TRBJ2-5; TRBD1 aligns across 7 bases. Germline values: CDR1 SGHTA, CDR2 FQGNSA. V shed 5 bases and J 0 bases; nucleotides not matched to a gene: 6. The CDR3 loop spans 15 amino acids.

The DNA of the CDR3 is TGCGCCAGCAGCCAAGACAGGGTGGGCTCTCGGTTCTTC. It specifies CASSQDRVGSRFF. V usage is TRBV4-3 and J usage is TRBJ2-1, with a weak D call TRBD1 (5 bases). Germline V gene data show CDR1 as LGHNA and CDR2 as YSLEER. V was shortened by 0 bases and J by 15 bases, with 15 bases between the two germline ends. CDR3 size: 13 residues.

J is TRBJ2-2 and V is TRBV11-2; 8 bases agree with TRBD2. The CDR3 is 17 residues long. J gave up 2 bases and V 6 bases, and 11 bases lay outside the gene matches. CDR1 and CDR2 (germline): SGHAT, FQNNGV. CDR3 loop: CASRHGNGGANTGELFF. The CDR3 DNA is TGTGCCAGCAGGCATGGAAACGGGGGGGCTAACACCGGGGAGCTGTTTTTT.

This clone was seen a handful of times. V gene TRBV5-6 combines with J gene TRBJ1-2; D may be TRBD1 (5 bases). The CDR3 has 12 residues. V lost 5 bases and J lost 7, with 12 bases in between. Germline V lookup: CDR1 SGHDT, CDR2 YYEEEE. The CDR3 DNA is TGTGCCAGCAGGGGGACTACGGGTGGCTACACCTTC. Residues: CASRGTTGGYTF. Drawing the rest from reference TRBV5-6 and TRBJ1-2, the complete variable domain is DAGVTQSPTHLIKTRGQQVTLRCSPKSGHDTVSWYQQALGQGPQFIFQYYEEEERQRGNFPDRFSGHQFPNYSSELNVNALLLGDSALYLCASRGTTGGYTFGSGTRLTVV.

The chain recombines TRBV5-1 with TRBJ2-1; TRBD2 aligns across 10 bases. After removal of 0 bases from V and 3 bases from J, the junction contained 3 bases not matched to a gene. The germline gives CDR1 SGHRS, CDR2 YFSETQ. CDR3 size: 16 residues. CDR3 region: CASSLGASGGYNEQFF. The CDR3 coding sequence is TGCGCCAGCAGCTTGGGGGCTAGCGGGGGCTACAATGAGCAGTTCTTC.

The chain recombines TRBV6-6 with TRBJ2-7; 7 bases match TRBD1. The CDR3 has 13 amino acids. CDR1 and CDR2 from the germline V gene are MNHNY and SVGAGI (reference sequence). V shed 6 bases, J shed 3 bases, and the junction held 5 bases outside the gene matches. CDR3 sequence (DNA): TGTGCCAGCAGGTGGACAGGCGACTACGAGCAGTACTTC. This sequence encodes CASRWTGDYEQYF.

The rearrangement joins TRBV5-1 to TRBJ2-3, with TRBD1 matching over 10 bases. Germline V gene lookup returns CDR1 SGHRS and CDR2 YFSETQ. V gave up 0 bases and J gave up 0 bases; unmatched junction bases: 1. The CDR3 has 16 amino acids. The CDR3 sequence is CASSLEDRGSTDTQYF. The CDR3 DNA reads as TGCGCCAGCAGCTTGGAGGACAGGGGGAGCACAGATACGCAGTATTTT.

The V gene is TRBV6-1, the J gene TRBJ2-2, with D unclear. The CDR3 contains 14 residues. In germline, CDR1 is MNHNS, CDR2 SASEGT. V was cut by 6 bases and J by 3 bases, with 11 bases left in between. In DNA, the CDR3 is TGTGCCAGCAGGCGGCCCCGCGACACCGGGGAGCTGTTTTTT. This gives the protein CASRRPRDTGELFF.

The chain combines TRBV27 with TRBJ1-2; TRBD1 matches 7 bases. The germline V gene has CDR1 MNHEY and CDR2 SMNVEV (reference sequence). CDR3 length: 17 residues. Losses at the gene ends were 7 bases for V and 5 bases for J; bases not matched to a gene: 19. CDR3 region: CASNPLGPRQGGYGYTF. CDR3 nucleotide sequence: TGTGCCAGCAATCCCCTTGGCCCGAGACAGGGCGGATATGGCTACACCTTC.

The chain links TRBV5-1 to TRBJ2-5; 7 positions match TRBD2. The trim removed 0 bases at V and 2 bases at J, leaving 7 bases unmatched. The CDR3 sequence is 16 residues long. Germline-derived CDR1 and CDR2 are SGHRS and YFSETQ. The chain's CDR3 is CASSLDAGGGQETQYF. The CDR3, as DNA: TGCGCCAGCAGCTTGGATGCTGGCGGGGGTCAAGAGACCCAGTACTTC.

This chain's CDR3 is CASSLNLGLAGHNEQFF. Written as DNA, the CDR3 is TGTGCCAGCAGCTTAAATCTAGGTCTAGCGGGACACAATGAGCAGTTCTTC. This rearrangement joins TRBV11-3 to TRBJ2-1; 9 bases map to TRBD2. This CDR3 contains 17 residues. V was clipped by 2 bases and J by 5 bases; unmatched bases: 10. Germline assignment: CDR1 SGHNT and CDR2 YENEEA.

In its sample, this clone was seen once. CDR3 nucleotides: TGTGCCATCAGTGCAGGTCAGGGGGGTAATTCACCCCTCCACTTT. Encoded protein: CAISAGQGGNSPLHF. The V gene is TRBV10-3, the J gene TRBJ1-6, with 7 positions matching TRBD1. The CDR3 contains 15 residues. Per the germline V gene, CDR1 is ENHRY and CDR2 is SYGVKD. V lost 4 bases and J lost 6; bases outside the gene matches: 6.

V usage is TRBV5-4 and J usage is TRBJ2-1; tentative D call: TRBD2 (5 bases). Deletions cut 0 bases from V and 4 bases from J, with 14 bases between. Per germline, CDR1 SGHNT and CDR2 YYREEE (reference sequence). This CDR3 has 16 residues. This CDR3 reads CASSLAERSLYNEQFF. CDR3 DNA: TGTGCCAGCAGCTTGGCCGAGCGGAGCCTGTACAATGAGCAGTTCTTC. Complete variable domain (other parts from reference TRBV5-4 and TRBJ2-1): ETGVTQSPTHLIKTRGQQVTLRCSSQSGHNTVSWYQQALGQGPQFIFQYYREEENGRGNFPPRFSGLQFPNYSSELNVNALELDDSALYLCASSLAERSLYNEQFFGPGTRLTVL.

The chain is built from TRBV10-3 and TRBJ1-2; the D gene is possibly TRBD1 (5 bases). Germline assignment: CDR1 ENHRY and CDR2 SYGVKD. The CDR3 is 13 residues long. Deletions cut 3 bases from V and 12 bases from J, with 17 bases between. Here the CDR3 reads CAISETFGGEDTF. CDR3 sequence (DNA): TGTGCCATCAGTGAAACCTTCGGGGGGGAAGACACCTTC.

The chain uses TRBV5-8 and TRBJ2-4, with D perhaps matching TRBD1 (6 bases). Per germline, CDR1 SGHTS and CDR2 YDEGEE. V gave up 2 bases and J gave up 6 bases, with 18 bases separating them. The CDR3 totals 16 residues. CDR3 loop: CASSFTGTSLLNIQYF. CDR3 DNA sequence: TGTGCCAGCAGCTTTACAGGGACCTCTCTATTAAACATTCAGTACTTC.

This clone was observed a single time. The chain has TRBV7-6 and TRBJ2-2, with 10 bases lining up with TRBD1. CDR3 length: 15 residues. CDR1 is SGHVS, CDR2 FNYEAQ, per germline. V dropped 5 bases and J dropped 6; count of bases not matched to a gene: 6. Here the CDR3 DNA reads TGTGCCAGCAGCCCTCGGGACAGGGGACCCGGGGAGCTGTTTTTT. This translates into CASSPRDRGPGELFF.

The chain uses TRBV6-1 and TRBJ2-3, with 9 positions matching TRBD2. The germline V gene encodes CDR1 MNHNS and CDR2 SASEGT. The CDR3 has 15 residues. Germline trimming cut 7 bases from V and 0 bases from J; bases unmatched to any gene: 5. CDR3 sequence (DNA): TGTGCCAGCACAGCGGGGGGACCGAGCACAGATACGCAGTATTTT. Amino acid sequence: CASTAGGPSTDTQYF.

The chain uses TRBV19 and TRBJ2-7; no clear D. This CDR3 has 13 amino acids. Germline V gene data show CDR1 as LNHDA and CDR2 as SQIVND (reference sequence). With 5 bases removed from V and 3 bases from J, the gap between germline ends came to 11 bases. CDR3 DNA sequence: TGTGCCAGTAGTCCGGGTTCCAACTACGAGCAGTACTTC. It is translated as CASSPGSNYEQYF.

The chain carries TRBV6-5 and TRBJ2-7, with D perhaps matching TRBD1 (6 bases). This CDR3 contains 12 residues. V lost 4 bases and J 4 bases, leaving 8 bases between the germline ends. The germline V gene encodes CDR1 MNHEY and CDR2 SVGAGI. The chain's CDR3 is CASSLDRYEQYF. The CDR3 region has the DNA TGTGCCAGCAGTTTAGACAGGTACGAGCAGTACTTC.